This entry lists 18 T cell receptor beta chains sequenced from one sample in a study of cytomegalovirus exposure and HLA in healthy donors. The PCR made use of 60 Vbeta and 13 Jbeta primers. Sequencing used immunoSEQ multiplex PCR; TCRdb keeps in-frame clones, though not all of them. This table holds some 170,000 clones, 76% found once. Sequencing was carried out using PBMCs. These TCRs come from a man aged 60-69 years in good health and CMV-seronegative.

This clone was recorded once. This chain uses TRBV10-1 with TRBJ2-7, with TRBD2 as a possible D gene (5 bases). Germline CDR1 and CDR2: WNHNN and SYGVQD (reference sequence). Between the trimmed V and J ends, which lost 4 bases and 4 bases, there was a span of 5 bases. The CDR3 sequence is 11 residues long. CDR3 protein: CASSGGYEQYF. The CDR3 DNA follows: TGCGCCAGCAGTGGCGGGTACGAGCAGTACTTC.

The genes are TRBV16 and TRBJ1-2; 9 bases map to TRBD1. CDR3 size: 15 residues. Losses at the gene ends were 0 bases for V and 4 bases for J; bases not matched to a gene: 3. From germline, CDR1 is KGHSY and CDR2 FQNENV. CDR3 protein: CASSQSRDRVYGYTF. The CDR3 DNA sequence: TGTGCCAGCAGCCAATCGCGGGACAGGGTCTATGGCTACACCTTC. The whole variable domain, filled in from reference TRBV16 and TRBJ1-2, reads GEEVAQTPKHLVRGEGQKAKLYCAPIKGHSYVFWYQQVLKNEFKFLISFQNENVFDETGMPKERFSAKCLPNSPCSLEIQATKLEDSAVYFCASSQSRDRVYGYTFGSGTRLTVV.

The CDR3 region has the DNA TGTGCCAGCTCACCAAGCACGGGACTAGCACTCTCCGGGGATGTCTACGAGCAGTACTTC. This codes for CASSPSTGLALSGDVYEQYF. The V gene is TRBV18, the J gene TRBJ2-7; 9 bases match TRBD2. The CDR3 has 20 residues. CDR1 is KGHSH and CDR2 is LQKENI in the germline V gene. V lost 2 bases to trimming and J lost 3 bases; unmatched junction nucleotides: 20.

As DNA, the CDR3 is TGTGCCATCAGTGAGGGGAGCGGAGGGGCAGATACGCAGTATTTT. As protein: CAISEGSGGADTQYF. The chain couples TRBV10-3 to TRBJ2-3; perhaps TRBD2 as D (6 bases). Per germline, CDR1 ENHRY and CDR2 SYGVKD. The germline V and J ends were trimmed by 2 bases and 4 bases, with 13 bases remaining between them. This CDR3 spans 15 amino acids.

The chain carries TRBV7-2 and TRBJ1-3; 8 nucleotides align to TRBD1. Looked up from germline, CDR1 is SGHTA and CDR2 is FQGNSA. V dropped 5 bases and J dropped 3; count of bases not matched to a gene: 9. CDR3 size: 16 residues. CDR3 nucleotide sequence: TGTGCCAGCAGCCCGGAGGACAGGGTGGGTGGAAACACCATATATTTT. Translated, it gives CASSPEDRVGGNTIYF.

The chain employs TRBV7-6 and TRBJ2-7; TRBD2 matches 9 bases. This CDR3 spans 14 amino acids. The ends lost 9 bases at V and 3 bases at J; junction bases unmatched: 9. The germline V gene encodes CDR1 SGHVS and CDR2 FNYEAQ. CDR3 DNA: TGTGCCAGTTCGCCGGGACTAGCATTCTACGAGCAGTACTTC. Encoded protein: CASSPGLAFYEQYF. Full variable domain (rest looked up from reference TRBV7-6 and TRBJ2-7): GAGVSQSPRYKVTKRGQDVALRCDPISGHVSLYWYRQALGQGPEFLTYFNYEAQQDKSGLPNDRFSAERPEGSISTLTIQRTEQRDSAMYRCASSPGLAFYEQYFGPGTRLTVT.

The gene calls are TRBV29-1 and TRBJ1-5, with a weak D call TRBD1 (5 bases). Germline V gives CDR1 SQVTM, CDR2 ANQGSEA. Trimming pared 7 bases from V and 3 bases from J, leaving 16 bases between. The CDR3 has 14 amino acids. DNA of the CDR3: TGCAGCGCCCTGGCAGGGAACGCCAATCAGCCCCAGCATTTT. Translated: CSALAGNANQPQHF.

The rearrangement uses TRBV10-3 and TRBJ2-3; D gene unclear. Germline loops: CDR1 ENHRY, CDR2 SYGVKD. The CDR3 consists of 15 residues. Trimming left V 0 bases short and J 5 bases short, with 12 bases between. The CDR3: CAISESASRRDTQYF. The CDR3, as DNA: TGTGCCATCAGTGAGTCCGCTTCTAGAAGAGATACGCAGTATTTT.

The V gene is TRBV19, the J gene TRBJ1-5, with a weak D call TRBD1 (5 bases). The germline V gene encodes CDR1 LNHDA and CDR2 SQIVND (reference sequence). Trimming shortened V by 4 bases and J by 7 bases, and 11 bases separated the two germline ends. CDR3 length: 13 amino acids. The CDR3 region is CASSSQGTQPQHF. The CDR3 DNA is TGTGCCAGTAGTAGCCAGGGAACACAGCCCCAGCATTTT.

The V and J genes are TRBV2 and TRBJ1-2; TRBD1 might be the D (5 bases). Trimming cost V 8 bases and J 3 bases, with 16 bases left between them. This CDR3 region has 14 residues. Germline loops: CDR1 SNHLY, CDR2 FYNNEI. The CDR3 DNA is TGTGCCAGCGGAGTGGGGGGGGGAGACTATGGCTACACCTTC. Translated: CASGVGGGDYGYTF.

V gene TRBV30 combines with J gene TRBJ1-2; D is unclear. The V gene's germline CDR1 is GTSNPN and CDR2 SVGIG (reference sequence). The length of the CDR3 is 12 residues. V lost 5 bases, J lost 5 bases, and 12 bases lay in between. This chain's CDR3 is CAWLKSRYGYTF. Written as DNA, the CDR3 is TGTGCCTGGCTCAAATCTAGGTATGGCTACACCTTC. Combining the CDR3 with reference TRBV30 and TRBJ1-2 gives the whole variable domain SQTIHQWPATLVQPVGSPLSLECTVEGTSNPNLYWYRQAAGRGLQLLFYSVGIGQISSEVPQNLSASRPQDRQFILSSKKLLLSDSGFYLCAWLKSRYGYTFGSGTRLTVV.

The chain carries TRBV11-3 and TRBJ2-2; D is possibly TRBD1 (6 bases). This CDR3 spans 16 amino acids. CDR1 is SGHNT, CDR2 YENEEA, per germline. V lost 5 bases to trimming and J lost 4 bases, with 17 bases between them. Here the CDR3 reads CASSPFDRTGTGELFF. The CDR3 DNA follows: TGTGCCAGCAGCCCGTTCGACAGGACGGGCACCGGGGAGCTGTTTTTT.

The chain couples TRBV27 to TRBJ1-2; 7 nucleotides align to TRBD1. Germline V lookup: CDR1 MNHEY, CDR2 SMNVEV (reference sequence). CDR3 size: 14 residues. V was clipped by 5 bases and J by 2 bases; unmatched bases: 5. The CDR3 coding sequence is TGTGCCAGCAGTCCACGACAGGGCAACTATGGCTACACCTTC. Translating gives CASSPRQGNYGYTF.

J is TRBJ2-1 and V is TRBV9, with 11 nucleotides matching TRBD2. Looked up from germline, CDR1 is SGDLS and CDR2 is YYNGEE. V lost 2 bases and J lost 4; bases outside the gene matches: 8. The CDR3 runs 17 residues. CDR3 in amino acids: CASSVAPLAGGYNEQFF. The CDR3, as DNA: TGTGCCAGCAGCGTCGCCCCATTAGCGGGGGGGTACAATGAGCAGTTCTTC.

A single count supports this clone. The gene calls are TRBV6-5 and TRBJ2-4; TRBD2 agrees at 7 bases. The CDR3 has 14 amino acids. V shed 6 bases, J shed 6 bases, and the junction held 8 bases outside the gene matches. Germline lookup yields CDR1 MNHEY and CDR2 SVGAGI. The DNA for the CDR3 is TGTGCCAGCAGCTCCGGGGGGAGGGGAAACATTCAGTACTTC. Its translation: CASSSGGRGNIQYF.

A single count supports this clone. The chain is built from TRBV5-4 and TRBJ1-4, with 7 bases that match TRBD1. The ends lost 4 bases at V and 2 bases at J; junction bases unmatched: 2. CDR1 SGHNT and CDR2 YYREEE come from the germline V gene (reference sequence). This CDR3 has 14 residues. The CDR3 reads CASSRGQTNEKLFF. For the CDR3, the DNA is TGTGCCAGCAGCCGGGGACAGACTAATGAAAAACTGTTTTTT.

The chain carries TRBV10-3 and TRBJ2-3, with 9 positions matching TRBD1. CDR1 is ENHRY, CDR2 SYGVKD, per germline. The CDR3 extends over 15 amino acids. The junction had 7 bases not matched to a gene; V was cut back by 2 bases and J by 7 bases. The CDR3, as DNA: TGTGCCATCAGTGAGCCGGACAGGGGATTACATACGCAGTATTTT. Translating it yields CAISEPDRGLHTQYF.

J is TRBJ2-3 and V is TRBV5-8, with TRBD1 matching over 8 bases. The CDR3 loop spans 17 amino acids. Germline CDR1 reads SGHTS; CDR2 reads YDEGEE. Trimming took 0 bases from V and 1 from J; bases not matched to a gene: 7. The CDR3 DNA reads TGTGCCAGCAGCTTGGCCGGGCAGGGGGCAGGCACAGATACGCAGTATTTT. Its translation is CASSLAGQGAGTDTQYF.